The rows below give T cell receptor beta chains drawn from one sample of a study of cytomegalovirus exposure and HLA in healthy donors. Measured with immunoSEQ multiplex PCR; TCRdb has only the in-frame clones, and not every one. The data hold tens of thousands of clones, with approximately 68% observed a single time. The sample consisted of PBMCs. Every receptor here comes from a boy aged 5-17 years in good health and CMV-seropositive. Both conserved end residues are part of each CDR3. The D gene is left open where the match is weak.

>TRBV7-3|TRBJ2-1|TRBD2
TGTGCCAGCAGCTCCCCGGGGGGCTCCTACAATGAGCAGTTCTTC
CASSSPGGSYNEQFF
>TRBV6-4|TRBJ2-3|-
TGTGCCAGCAGTGACCTCACAGATACGCAGTATTTT
CASSDLTDTQYF
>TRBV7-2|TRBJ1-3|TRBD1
TGTGCCAGCAGCGGGGACAGGGGCCACTTAATCTCTGGAAACACCATATATTTT
CASSGDRGHLISGNTIYF
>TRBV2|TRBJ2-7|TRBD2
TGTGCCAGCAGTGAACGCAGCGGGGAGCTCTCCTACGAGCAGTACTTC
CASSERSGELSYEQYF
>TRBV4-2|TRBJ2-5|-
TGTGCCAGCAGCAAAAGGGGGGACAGCCAAGAGACCCAGTACTTC
CASSKRGDSQETQYF
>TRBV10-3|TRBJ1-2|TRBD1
TGTGCCATCAGTGAGCAAGTGGCAGGGGGCTATGGCTACACCTTC
CAISEQVAGGYGYTF
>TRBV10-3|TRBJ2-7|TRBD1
TGTGCCATCAGTGATTTTTGGACAGGGGGTTCAATGGCCTACGAGCAGTACTTC
CAISDFWTGGSMAYEQYF
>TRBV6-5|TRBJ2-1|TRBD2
TGTGCCAGCAGTTACTCCCAGCGGGGGGACAATGAGCAGTTCTTC
CASSYSQRGDNEQFF
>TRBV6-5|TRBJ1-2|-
TGTGCCAGCAGTGCCCGGGGAAGACAAACCTATGGCTACACCTTC
CASSARGRQTYGYTF
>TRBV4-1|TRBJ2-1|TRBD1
TGCGCCAGCAGCCATGAAGCAGGGGGCGAGAACAATGAGCAGTTCTTC
CASSHEAGGENNEQFF
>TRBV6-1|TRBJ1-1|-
TGTGCCAGCAGTGAAGTTTCGGGTATGAACACTGAAGCTTTCTTT
CASSEVSGMNTEAFF
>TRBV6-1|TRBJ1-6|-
TGTGCCAGCAGGGACAACAGTAATTCACCCCTCCACTTT
CASRDNSNSPLHF
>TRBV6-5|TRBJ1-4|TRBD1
TGTGCCAGCAGACCAGCATGGGACAGGGATGAAAAACTGTTTTTT
CASRPAWDRDEKLFF